A single sample is the source of the 18 T cell receptor beta chains below, sequenced in a study of blood T cells in healthy people across ages. Sample-barcoded 5' priming and a J-beta primer mix drove a second PCR of roughly 6 to 12 cycles. TCRdb processed the 5' RACE reads anew with MiXCR; each CDR3 protein has one entry. The sample lists hundreds of thousands of distinct CDR3 sequences, roughly 53% occurring once. Sequencing input: blood. The receptors stem from a man aged 55 to 70 in good health.

This chain joins TRBV3-1 and TRBJ2-5; D unresolved. Trimming removed 0 bases at V and 7 bases at J, with 15 bases between. This CDR3 is 15 amino acids long. CDR1 is LGHDT and CDR2 is YNNKEL in the germline V gene (reference sequence). The CDR3 region is CASSQDPRPSGTQYF. CDR3 DNA: TGTGCCAGCAGCCAAGATCCCCGTCCCTCAGGGACCCAGTACTTC.

This clonotype was seen only a few times. The chain uses TRBV14 and TRBJ2-1, with 9 bases matching TRBD1. Germline values: CDR1 SGHDN, CDR2 FVKESK. This CDR3 has 17 residues. Losses at the gene ends were 1 base for V and 8 bases for J; bases not matched to a gene: 12. The CDR3 DNA reads as TGTGCCAGCAGCCAAGGCACCTCGGGACAGGGACGGCATGAGCAGTTCTTC. It translates to CASSQGTSGQGRHEQFF.

This chain connects TRBV11-2 to TRBJ1-6; 7 positions agree with TRBD1. This CDR3 has 15 residues. V was pared by 4 bases and J by 6 bases, with 6 bases of the junction left unmatched. Germline lookup yields CDR1 SGHAT and CDR2 FQNNGV. For the CDR3, the DNA is TGTGCCAGCAGCTGGGACAGCCAAGTTAATTCACCCCTCCACTTT. Its protein product is CASSWDSQVNSPLHF. Full variable domain (missing parts from reference TRBV11-2 and TRBJ1-6): EAGVAQSPRYKIIEKRQSVAFWCNPISGHATLYWYQQILGQGPKLLIQFQNNGVVDDSQLPKDRFSAERLKGVDSTLKIQPAKLEDSAVYLCASSWDSQVNSPLHFGNGTRLTVT.

This clonotype came up a few times. The chain is built from TRBV9 and TRBJ2-7, with 10 bases aligning to TRBD1. V gave up 3 bases and J gave up 4 bases; unmatched junction bases: 7. Germline V lookup: CDR1 SGDLS, CDR2 YYNGEE. This CDR3 has 15 amino acids. The CDR3 DNA reads TGTGCCAGCAGCGGTGGGACAGGGGCGGGTTACGAGCAGTACTTC. Translated: CASSGGTGAGYEQYF.

The chain uses TRBV7-2 and TRBJ1-4; 7 bases line up with TRBD1. The germline gives CDR1 SGHTA, CDR2 FQGNSA. This CDR3 comprises 15 residues. Trimming cost V 5 bases and J 5 bases; bases outside gene matches: 8. CDR3 bases: TGTGCCAGCAGCCCCTCGGGACAGAGAAATGAAAAACTGTTTTTT. Translating it yields CASSPSGQRNEKLFF.

The chain couples TRBV7-9 to TRBJ1-5, with unresolved D. The germline V gene has CDR1 SEHNR and CDR2 FQNEAQ (reference sequence). Deletions cut 1 base from V and 5 bases from J, with 6 bases between. The CDR3 is 13 residues long. The CDR3 region has the DNA TGTGCCAGCAGCTTAGAGGCAGATCAGCCCCAGCATTTT. It yields the protein CASSLEADQPQHF.

The chain recombines TRBV6-6 with TRBJ2-5, with D maybe TRBD2 (6 bases). The CDR3 extends over 15 amino acids. Trimming took off 3 bases at V and 0 bases at J, with 11 bases between the two ends. The germline V gene encodes CDR1 MNHNY and CDR2 SVGAGI (reference sequence). The CDR3, as DNA: TGTGCCAGCAGTTATAAAGCGGGCGACCAAGAGACCCAGTACTTC. Translating it yields CASSYKAGDQETQYF.

The J gene is TRBJ2-5, the V gene TRBV14; tentative D call: TRBD2 (6 bases). This CDR3 comprises 14 residues. V lost 1 base to trimming and J lost 11 bases, with 17 bases between them. CDR1 SGHDN and CDR2 FVKESK come from the germline V gene. The CDR3 DNA is TGTGCCAGCAGCCAAGTTGGCGGGGTCTGGGAGCAGTACTTC. Amino acid sequence: CASSQVGGVWEQYF.

This clonotype turned up a few times. A much larger clone lies a single base off, so this may be a read error. This rearrangement joins TRBV5-6 to TRBJ2-5, with unresolved D. Germline-derived CDR1 and CDR2 are SGHDT and YYEEEE. V was pared by 2 bases and J by 1 base, with 9 bases between. The CDR3 is 14 amino acids. In DNA, the CDR3 is TGTGCCAGCAGCTTAAGGCGGTTCCAAGAGACCCAGTACTTC. It encodes CASSLRRFQETQYF.

The chain carries TRBV29-1 and TRBJ2-7; 7 bases line up with TRBD1. Germline V gene data show CDR1 as SQVTM and CDR2 as ANQGSEA. The CDR3 loop spans 12 amino acids. Trimming removed 5 bases from V and 1 base from J; junction bases left unmatched: 2. The CDR3 bases are TGCAGCGTTAAGGGACAGTCCTACGAGCAGTACTTC. Protein product: CSVKGQSYEQYF.

This clonotype was seen a few times. The chain employs TRBV29-1 and TRBJ2-1, with TRBD2 matching over 9 bases. This CDR3 region has 14 residues. CDR1 is SQVTM and CDR2 is ANQGSEA in the germline V gene. V lost 6 bases and J lost 2; bases outside the gene matches: 5. The CDR3 DNA sequence: TGCAGCGTCGCGGTAGCGGGGGCCTACAATGAGCAGTTCTTC. It encodes CSVAVAGAYNEQFF.

J is TRBJ2-4 and V is TRBV11-2, with D perhaps assigned TRBD1 or TRBD2 (5 bases each). V was pared by 1 base and J by 6 bases, with 19 bases between. The length of the CDR3 is 17 residues. Germline CDR1 and CDR2: SGHAT and FQNNGV. The CDR3 DNA is TGTGCCAGCAGCTTAGCGCCCACTACGGGGCGTATAAACATTCAGTACTTC. Amino acids: CASSLAPTTGRINIQYF.

V is TRBV4-1 and J is TRBJ1-6; the match to TRBD1 covers 10 bases. Germline assignment: CDR1 MGHRA and CDR2 YSYEKL. The CDR3 is 15 residues long. Trimming at V came to 0 bases and at J to 9 bases, leaving 2 bases not matched to a gene. This chain's CDR3 is CASSQDDRGLSPLHF. CDR3 coding DNA: TGCGCCAGCAGCCAAGATGACAGGGGGCTTTCACCCCTCCACTTT.

This chain uses TRBV4-2 with TRBJ2-1; TRBD1 agrees at 7 bases. Germline V gene sequence: CDR1 LGHNA, CDR2 YNFKEQ. J was trimmed by 3 bases and V by 1 base; bases with no gene match: 3. The CDR3 covers 15 residues. Here the CDR3 reads CASSQAQGVYNEQFF. CDR3 in DNA: TGTGCCAGCAGCCAAGCGCAGGGGGTCTACAATGAGCAGTTCTTC.

The chain recombines TRBV5-1 with TRBJ2-4; 10 bases align to TRBD1. Germline CDR1 reads SGHRS; CDR2 reads YFSETQ. Germline trimming cut 4 bases from V and 7 bases from J; bases unmatched to any gene: 2. The CDR3 totals 13 residues. In DNA form, the CDR3 reads TGCGCCAGCAGCCCGGGACAGGGGAACATTCAGTACTTC. Its protein is CASSPGQGNIQYF.

This clonotype was seen ten or more times. At one boundary the junction diverges from the germline segment, which might be a read error. This chain links TRBV7-2 with TRBJ2-5; the match to TRBD1 covers 9 bases. This CDR3 has 13 amino acids. The V gene's germline CDR1 is SGHTA and CDR2 FQGNSA. The CDR3 spells CASSLDRGETQYF. The CDR3 bases are TGCGCCAGCAGCTTGGACAGGGGAGAGACCCAGTACTTC.

This clonotype was observed a handful of times. V and J are TRBV4-1 and TRBJ2-5; a possible D gene is TRBD1 (5 bases). CDR3 size: 16 residues. Germline V gives CDR1 MGHRA, CDR2 YSYEKL. V lost 2 bases and J lost 1, with 14 bases in between. The CDR3, as DNA: TGCGCCAGCAGCCAAAGAGCTGACAGTCTCCAAGAGACCCAGTACTTC. It specifies CASSQRADSLQETQYF.

This chain connects TRBV11-2 to TRBJ1-2; 7 bases align to TRBD1. Germline CDR1 reads SGHAT; CDR2 reads FQNNGV. The junction had 5 bases not matched to a gene; V was cut back by 5 bases and J by 5 bases. CDR3 length equals 13 residues. The CDR3 DNA follows: TGTGCCAGCAGCCTGGGGACAGAGTATGGCTACACCTTC. Translating it yields CASSLGTEYGYTF.